Shown below are 14 T cell receptor beta chains from a single sample sequenced in a study of response to subunit inactivated influenza vaccine. Using its own MiXCR run on the RT-PCR reads, TCRdb lists one record per CDR3 protein. The sample contains 750,000 to 850,000 distinct CDR3 sequences, around 18% of which appear only once. The sequencing used PBMCs from blood, collected roughly 5 days after vaccination. These receptors were obtained from a man over 45 who received an inactivated influenza vaccine.

This clonotype showed up many times. The V and J genes are TRBV4-2 and TRBJ2-7, with TRBD2 matching 9 bases. The germline V gene has CDR1 LGHNA and CDR2 YNFKEQ. V gave up 1 base and J gave up 0 bases; unmatched junction bases: 1. CDR3 length: 15 amino acids. The CDR3 nucleotides read TGTGCCAGCAGCCAAGGTAGCGGGAGCTCCTACGAGCAGTACTTC. Protein sequence: CASSQGSGSSYEQYF.

The rearrangement joins TRBV7-8 to TRBJ2-3; D assignment may be TRBD1 or TRBD2 (6 bases each). The CDR3 contains 16 residues. Between the trimmed V and J ends, which lost 5 bases and 1 base, there was a span of 16 bases. Germline loops: CDR1 SGHVS, CDR2 FQNEAQ. This CDR3 reads CASSRMGGDGTDTQYF. DNA of the CDR3: TGTGCCAGCAGCCGAATGGGGGGCGATGGCACAGATACGCAGTATTTT.

This chain links TRBV3-1 with TRBJ2-4; perhaps TRBD1 as D (5 bases). The CDR3 totals 16 residues. In germline, CDR1 is LGHDT, CDR2 YNNKEL (reference sequence). V gave up 2 bases and J gave up 3 bases, with 14 bases separating them. The DNA of the CDR3 is TGTGCCAGCAGCCAAATCGTGCAGGGAAGCAAAAACATTCAGTACTTC. Translating it yields CASSQIVQGSKNIQYF. The complete variable domain, with remaining parts taken from reference TRBV3-1 and TRBJ2-4, reads DTAVSQTPKYLVTQMGNDKSIKCEQNLGHDTMYWYKQDSKKFLKIMFSYNNKELIINETVPNRFSPKSPDKAHLNLHINSLELGDSAVYFCASSQIVQGSKNIQYFGAGTRLSVL.

The chain is built from TRBV6-2 or TRBV6-3 and TRBJ2-1, with 11 bases fitting TRBD2. CDR1 is MNHEY, CDR2 SVGEGT, per germline. The ends lost 6 bases at V and 1 base at J; junction bases unmatched: 8. CDR3 size: 17 residues. The CDR3 sequence: CASRPPGLAASYNEQFF. CDR3 coding DNA: TGTGCCAGCAGGCCACCGGGACTAGCGGCTTCCTACAATGAGCAGTTCTTC.

This clonotype came up a few times. This chain joins TRBV5-1 and TRBJ2-5; TRBD1 agrees at 7 bases. V lost 0 bases to trimming and J lost 3 bases; unmatched junction nucleotides: 2. The germline CDR1 and CDR2 sequences are SGHRS and YFSETQ. The length of the CDR3 is 14 residues. DNA of the CDR3: TGCGCCAGCAGCTTGGGGGGACAGAAAGAGACCCAGTACTTC. Translating gives CASSLGGQKETQYF.

This clonotype was picked up a small number of times. The rearrangement links TRBV12-3 or TRBV12-4 to TRBJ2-7, with a tentative D call TRBD1 (5 bases). Trimming took off 5 bases at V and 8 bases at J, with 16 bases between the two ends. The CDR3 length is 13 residues. This CDR3 reads CASSLDKGVQQYF. The CDR3 DNA sequence: TGTGCCAGCAGTCTCGATAAAGGGGTGCAGCAGTACTTC.

This clonotype was picked up many times. The chain has TRBV24-1 and TRBJ2-5; the D is unclear. CDR1 KGHDR and CDR2 SFDVKD come from the germline V gene. This CDR3 has 15 amino acids. V was trimmed by 3 bases and J by 5 bases, leaving 15 bases between them. The chain's CDR3 is CATSDVNTYVETQYF. The CDR3 DNA reads TGTGCCACCAGTGATGTCAATACGTACGTCGAGACCCAGTACTTC.

This clonotype has just a few counts. A junction boundary mismatches the germline segment, possibly from a read error. CDR3 DNA sequence: TGTGCCAGCAGCTTCCCCGCTTACTTC. Amino acids: CASSFPAYF. This chain connects TRBV7-9 to TRBJ2-1; D gene unclear. The germline V gene has CDR1 SEHNR and CDR2 FQNEAQ (reference sequence). The length of the CDR3 is 9 residues.

This clonotype appeared a few times. This sequence joins TRBV20-1 and TRBJ2-5; TRBD1 aligns across 8 bases. Germline V gene lookup returns CDR1 DFQATT and CDR2 SNEGSKA (reference sequence). J was trimmed by 4 bases and V by 6 bases; bases with no gene match: 10. The CDR3 extends over 14 amino acids. CDR3 nucleotides: TGCAGTGCACCCCGACAGGGGCATCGAGAGACCCAGTACTTC. As protein: CSAPRQGHRETQYF.

The sample holds a few counts of this clonotype. CDR3 sequence (DNA): TGCAGCGTTGCAGGGGGTGGCAATCAGCCCCAGCATTTT. Encoded protein: CSVAGGGNQPQHF. The chain recombines TRBV29-1 with TRBJ1-5, with 7 bases fitting TRBD1. Losses at the gene ends were 4 bases for V and 2 bases for J; bases not matched to a gene: 2. The length of the CDR3 is 13 residues. Germline V gene data show CDR1 as SQVTM and CDR2 as ANQGSEA.

The table lists this clonotype with a few counts. The chain employs TRBV29-1 and TRBJ2-5; D might be TRBD1 (7 bases). The CDR3 runs to 15 residues. V dropped 4 bases and J dropped 0 bases, with 15 bases sitting between them. Germline CDR1 SQVTM, CDR2 ANQGSEA. The CDR3, as DNA: TGCAGCGTTGGGGGGTCAGGGGGGTACCAAGAGACCCAGTACTTC. Amino acid sequence: CSVGGSGGYQETQYF.

This clonotype has a handful of counts. The rearrangement links TRBV29-1 to TRBJ1-2; D is possibly TRBD1 (5 bases). The germline V and J ends were trimmed by 4 bases and 5 bases, with 20 bases remaining between them. Per the germline V gene, CDR1 is SQVTM and CDR2 is ANQGSEA. The CDR3 has 15 residues. CDR3 bases: TGCAGCGTTGCCCTTCACGGGGGTGGTCGATATGGCTACACCTTC. This gives the protein CSVALHGGGRYGYTF.

The chain carries TRBV6-2 or TRBV6-3 and TRBJ2-7; tentative D call: TRBD2 (6 bases). The germline gives CDR1 MNHEY, CDR2 SVGEGT. The CDR3 is 12 amino acids. With 5 bases removed from V and 6 bases from J, the gap between germline ends came to 11 bases. DNA of the CDR3: TGTGCCAGCAGTGGCGGGGCGGCCGAGCAGTACTTC. Protein product: CASSGGAAEQYF.

This clonotype has just a few counts. The chain couples TRBV6-2 or TRBV6-3 to TRBJ2-7; D may be TRBD1 (5 bases). The CDR3 contains 16 residues. Germline lookup yields CDR1 MNHEY and CDR2 SVGEGT. V gave up 7 bases and J gave up 1 base, with 20 bases separating them. The CDR3 loop is CASTPNRLDESYEQYF. As DNA, the CDR3 is TGTGCCAGCACCCCCAACAGGCTGGACGAGTCCTACGAGCAGTACTTC.